The 19 T cell receptor beta chains below come from one sample, sequenced in a study of CD8+CD57+ T cells in acquired aplastic anemia. Profiles of TCR beta VDJ and CDR3 were generated from a genomic DNA template. One entry per CDR3 protein, called by TCRdb with MiXCR from the reads. The sample includes approximately 160,000 distinct CDR3 sequences, just under 45% of them seen just once. Sample: sorted CD4+, CD8+, or CD8+CD57+ T cells (not recorded which) from PBMCs. The receptors derive from a human donor in good health.

At least ten counts were recorded for this clonotype. The V call is TRBV4-1, the J call TRBJ1-5; 7 nucleotides match TRBD1. The CDR3 has 14 amino acids. Germline V CDR1 and CDR2: MGHRA, YSYEKL. Trimming at V came to 0 bases and at J to 11 bases, leaving 7 bases not matched to a gene. The CDR3 bases are TGCGCCAGCAGCCAAGAGACAGGGAGTTGGTCCCAGCATTTT. Residues: CASSQETGSWSQHF.

The sample holds many counts of this clonotype. This chain joins TRBV7-9 and TRBJ2-7; 7 bases are shared with TRBD1. This CDR3 contains 15 residues. Germline-derived CDR1 and CDR2 are SEHNR and FQNEAQ (reference sequence). Trimming took 1 base from V and 2 from J; bases not matched to a gene: 5. CDR3 nucleotide sequence: TGTGCCAGCAGCTTAGGGTACAGGGGTACCTACGAGCAGTACTTC. This gives the protein CASSLGYRGTYEQYF.

J is TRBJ1-5 and V is TRBV6-1; D uncertain. Germline V CDR1 and CDR2: MNHNS, SASEGT. With 8 bases removed from V and 4 bases from J, the gap between germline ends came to 6 bases. This CDR3 has 11 amino acids. This CDR3 is CASGRNQPQHF. DNA for the CDR3: TGTGCCAGCGGACGTAATCAGCCCCAGCATTTT.

V and J are TRBV20-1 and TRBJ1-2; TRBD1 matches 7 bases. V gave up 2 bases and J gave up 4 bases; unmatched junction bases: 13. This CDR3 spans 16 amino acids. Germline-derived CDR1 and CDR2 are DFQATT and SNEGSKA (reference sequence). CDR3 sequence (DNA): TGCAGTGCTAGACCCTCCCATGGACAGGCCGGCTATGGCTACACCTTC. Translated: CSARPSHGQAGYGYTF.

This clonotype was picked up many times. The chain joins TRBV20-1 to TRBJ2-7; the D gene is possibly TRBD2 (6 bases). The CDR3 length is 14 residues. V lost 4 bases and J 0 bases, leaving 13 bases between the germline ends. Germline V CDR1 and CDR2: DFQATT, SNEGSKA (reference sequence). This chain's CDR3 is CSATALARSYEQYF. CDR3 in DNA: TGCAGTGCTACCGCACTAGCTCGCTCCTACGAGCAGTACTTC.

The chain uses TRBV20-1 and TRBJ2-7; TRBD1 agrees at 7 bases. This CDR3 comprises 15 residues. Germline V gene lookup returns CDR1 DFQATT and CDR2 SNEGSKA (reference sequence). V lost 3 bases to trimming and J lost 3 bases; unmatched junction nucleotides: 11. The CDR3 is CSASVAGTVVYEQYF. DNA of the CDR3: TGCAGTGCTAGTGTAGCCGGGACAGTAGTCTACGAGCAGTACTTC.

This sequence joins TRBV6-6 and TRBJ1-1; TRBD1 matches 7 bases. Trimming took 2 bases from V and 4 from J; bases not matched to a gene: 4. Germline CDR1 MNHNY, CDR2 SVGAGI (reference sequence). The CDR3 sequence is 14 residues long. The CDR3 here is CASSYRQGGTEAFF. DNA for the CDR3: TGTGCCAGCAGTTACCGACAGGGTGGCACTGAAGCTTTCTTT.

At least ten counts were recorded for this clonotype. V gene TRBV20-1 combines with J gene TRBJ2-3; D is ambiguous. Trimming stripped 6 bases from V and 2 bases from J, with 24 bases between. CDR3 length equals 17 residues. Germline assignment: CDR1 DFQATT and CDR2 SNEGSKA (reference sequence). The DNA for the CDR3 is TGCAGTGCCACCACCTTCAGGCTTTCCGTCTACACAGATACGCAGTATTTT. Encoded protein: CSATTFRLSVYTDTQYF.

Remarks on this clonotype: A much larger clone sits a single nucleotide away, making a read error possible. The V call is TRBV2, the J call TRBJ2-7, with D perhaps TRBD2 (6 bases). V dropped 7 bases and J dropped 4 bases, with 14 bases sitting between them. This CDR3 comprises 13 residues. Germline CDR1 SNHLY, CDR2 FYNNEI. The CDR3, as DNA: TGTGCCAGCACCCCGCGGGGCGGATACGAGCAGTACTTC. Residues: CASTPRGGYEQYF.

This clonotype occurred many times. The chain couples TRBV10-3 to TRBJ2-6; tentatively, D is TRBD1 (5 bases). The CDR3 runs 14 residues. Germline V lookup: CDR1 ENHRY, CDR2 SYGVKD. V was cut by 10 bases and J by 2 bases, with 12 bases left in between. The CDR3 region is CATAGPPGANVLTF. Here the CDR3 DNA reads TGTGCCACCGCAGGGCCCCCTGGGGCCAACGTCCTGACTTTC.

On this clonotype itself: One base away lies a much larger clone, so this may be a sequencing read error. Lacking the conserved final phenylalanine or tryptophan, this CDR3 likely reflects a read error. CDR3 in amino acids: CASSPRDSFSYEQYL. The CDR3 DNA sequence: TGTGCCAGCAGCCCCCGGGACAGTTTCTCCTACGAGCAGTACCTC. The chain has TRBV10-3 and TRBJ2-7; 7 bases fit TRBD1. Germline CDR1 ENHRY, CDR2 SYGVKD. The CDR3 contains 15 residues. V lost 10 bases to trimming and J lost 0 bases; unmatched junction nucleotides: 12.

The rearrangement links TRBV15 to TRBJ1-2, with D unresolved. The CDR3 totals 12 residues. CDR1 LNHNV and CDR2 YYDKDF come from the germline V gene (reference sequence). Trimming stripped 0 bases from V and 8 bases from J, with 7 bases between. Here the CDR3 reads CATSREQYGYTF. The CDR3 nucleotides read TGTGCCACCAGCAGAGAACAGTACGGCTACACCTTC. The full variable domain, in which reference TRBV15 and TRBJ1-2 provide the parts outside the CDR3, is DAMVIQNPRYQVTQFGKPVTLSCSQTLNHNVMYWYQQKSSQAPKLLFHYYDKDFNNEADTPDNFQSRRPNTSFCFLDIRSPGLGDTAMYLCATSREQYGYTFGSGTRLTVV.

The genes are TRBV19 and TRBJ2-1; 12 bases line up with TRBD2. V lost 3 bases, J lost 6 bases, and 9 bases stayed unmatched. In germline, CDR1 is LNHDA, CDR2 SQIVND (reference sequence). This CDR3 comprises 17 residues. The CDR3 nucleotides are TGTGCCAGTAGTATCGGGGCTAGCGGGGGGGTGGTCAATGAGCAGTTCTTC. Amino acid sequence: CASSIGASGGVVNEQFF.

The CDR3 reads CASSQDPSGGGDTQYF. For the CDR3, the DNA is TGTGCCAGCAGCCAAGACCCCAGCGGGGGGGGCGATACGCAGTATTTT. This sequence joins TRBV4-2 and TRBJ2-3; 10 nucleotides agree with TRBD2. The V segment lost 0 bases and the J segment 6 bases; nucleotides outside the gene matches: 6. CDR1 LGHNA and CDR2 YNFKEQ come from the germline V gene. This CDR3 is built from 16 residues.

Many counts were recorded for this clonotype. CDR3 region: CASSYKTGANYGYTF. CDR3 DNA: TGTGCCAGCAGTTACAAGACAGGGGCCAACTATGGCTACACCTTC. The chain carries TRBV6-6 and TRBJ1-2; 8 positions match TRBD1. The CDR3 has 15 residues. Germline V gene data show CDR1 as MNHNY and CDR2 as SVGAGI (reference sequence). The J segment lost 2 bases and the V segment lost 2 bases, leaving 4 bases of the junction unmatched.

This clonotype was detected many times. V is TRBV20-1 and J is TRBJ1-5; perhaps TRBD1 as D (5 bases). CDR1 DFQATT and CDR2 SNEGSKA come from the germline V gene (reference sequence). V was cut by 2 bases and J by 6 bases, with 14 bases left in between. This CDR3 is built from 14 residues. The CDR3 nucleotides are TGCAGTGCTAGACCCGGGACGTCCGGTCAGCCCCAGCATTTT. Amino acids: CSARPGTSGQPQHF.

This clonotype was observed at least ten times. J is TRBJ1-5 and V is TRBV6-5; D is uncertain. Trimming left V 0 bases short and J 4 bases short, with 10 bases between. Germline V gene sequence: CDR1 MNHEY, CDR2 SVGAGI. The CDR3 is made up of 15 amino acids. The CDR3 sequence: CASSYSLSTNQPQHF. CDR3 DNA: TGTGCCAGCAGTTACTCGCTCTCAACGAATCAGCCCCAGCATTTT.

This clonotype was counted at least ten times. The chain recombines TRBV19 with TRBJ1-4; D might be TRBD1 (5 bases). Germline V lookup: CDR1 LNHDA, CDR2 SQIVND (reference sequence). The CDR3 sequence is 15 residues long. Trimming left V 3 bases short and J 0 bases short, with 8 bases between. The CDR3 loop reads CASSIQGATNEKLFF. The CDR3 nucleotides read TGTGCCAGTAGTATTCAGGGAGCAACTAATGAAAAACTGTTTTTT.

This clonotype has a handful of counts. The chain uses TRBV5-1 and TRBJ1-4; D gene ambiguous. This CDR3 is built from 17 residues. Germline V lookup: CDR1 SGHRS, CDR2 YFSETQ. V lost 3 bases and J 0 bases, leaving 15 bases between the germline ends. CDR3 sequence reads: CASSSGREPATNEKLFF. The CDR3 DNA is TGCGCCAGCAGCTCTGGACGGGAACCTGCAACTAATGAAAAACTGTTTTTT. Combining the CDR3 with reference TRBV5-1 and TRBJ1-4 gives the whole variable domain KAGVTQTPRYLIKTRGQQVTLSCSPISGHRSVSWYQQTPGQGLQFLFEYFSETQRNKGNFPGRFSGRQFSNSRSEMNVSTLELGDSALYLCASSSGREPATNEKLFFGSGTQLSVL.